This TCR beta chain is from a study of shared clonotypes between healthy human individuals. The study's findings and limits: Rarefaction showed sorted-subset sequencing was incomplete despite large depth.

About this clone: Its specificity is unknown.

Repertoires were generated with immunoSEQ multiplex PCR, while TCRdb's copy carries only in-frame clones and drops some. The data show 600,000 to 800,000 clones, with over 55% seen just once and 1.8% held by the top ten. The CDR3 runs to 14 residues. V shed 6 bases, J shed 2 bases, and the junction held 4 bases outside the gene matches. CDR1 and CDR2 from the germline V gene are MNHNY and SVGAGI (reference sequence). The V and J genes are TRBV6-6 and TRBJ2-1; 7 bases agree with TRBD1. This clonotype was sampled from a woman between 25 and 40 years old in good health. Specimen: memory CD4+ T cells sorted from blood. Documented subset: CD45RA-negative fraction. The CDR3 loop reads CASSKTGPYNEQFF. CDR3 DNA sequence: TGTGCCAGCAGCAAGACAGGGCCCTACAATGAGCAGTTCTTC.